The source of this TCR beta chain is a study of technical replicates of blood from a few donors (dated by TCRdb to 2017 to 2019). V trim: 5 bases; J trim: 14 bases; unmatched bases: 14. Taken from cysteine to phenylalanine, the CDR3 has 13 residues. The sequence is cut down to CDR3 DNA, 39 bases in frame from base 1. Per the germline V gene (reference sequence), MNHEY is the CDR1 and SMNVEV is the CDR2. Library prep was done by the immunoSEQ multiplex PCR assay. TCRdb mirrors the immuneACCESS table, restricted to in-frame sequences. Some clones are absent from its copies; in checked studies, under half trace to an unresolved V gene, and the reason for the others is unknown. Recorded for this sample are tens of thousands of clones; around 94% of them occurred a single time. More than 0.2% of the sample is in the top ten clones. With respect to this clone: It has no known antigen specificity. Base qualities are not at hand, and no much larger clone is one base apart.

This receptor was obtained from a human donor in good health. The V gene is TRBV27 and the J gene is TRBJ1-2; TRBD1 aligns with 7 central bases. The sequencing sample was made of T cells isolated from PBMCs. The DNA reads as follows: TGTGCCAGCAGTGCCCGGGACAGCCTTTTCGGAACCTTC. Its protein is CASSARDSLFGTF.